This passage covers 28 T cell receptor beta chains from one sample sequenced in a study of T cells after yellow fever vaccination. TCRdb re-analysed the 5' RACE reads in MiXCR, keeping a single row per CDR3 protein. This table holds tens of thousands of distinct CDR3 sequences, roughly 7.7% found once. This specimen was CD8+ T cells sorted from PBMCs, taken on the day of the yellow fever booster vaccination. All receptors come from a man younger than 40 who received the YFV17D yellow fever vaccine.

The rearrangement uses TRBV5-1 and TRBJ2-7; D may be TRBD1 (6 bases). Germline V lookup: CDR1 SGHRS, CDR2 YFSETQ. The CDR3 sequence is 14 residues long. Trimming pared 3 bases from V and 5 bases from J, leaving 15 bases between. The CDR3 coding sequence is TGCGCCAGCAGCTCCCGACAGGCGCCCCACGAGCAGTACTTC. Protein sequence: CASSSRQAPHEQYF.

The gene calls are TRBV7-2 and TRBJ1-3; tentative D call: TRBD1 (5 bases). The CDR3 is 15 amino acids. Germline lookup yields CDR1 SGHTA and CDR2 FQGNSA. V was shortened by 2 bases and J by 0 bases, with 8 bases between the two germline ends. CDR3 protein: CASSLRGPSGNTIYF. CDR3 DNA sequence: TGTGCCAGCAGCTTAAGGGGCCCCTCTGGAAACACCATATATTTT.

This clonotype was observed a few times. The chain is built from TRBV4-3 and TRBJ1-2; a possible D gene is TRBD1 (6 bases). The CDR3 has 15 amino acids. In germline, CDR1 is LGHNA, CDR2 YSLEER. V was shortened by 1 base and J by 2 bases, with 11 bases between the two germline ends. Written as DNA, the CDR3 is TGCGCCAGCAGCCAAGTAGGAACAGGGAACTATGGCTACACCTTC. Amino acids: CASSQVGTGNYGYTF.

This clonotype has a count of ten or more. CDR3 nucleotides: TGTGCCAGCAGTCCCTCAGGGGCGGGAGATACGCAGTATTTT. It is translated as CASSPSGAGDTQYF. This chain links TRBV6-1 with TRBJ2-3, with TRBD1 as a possible D gene (6 bases). The germline CDR1 and CDR2 sequences are MNHNS and SASEGT. The CDR3 contains 14 residues. V gave up 5 bases and J gave up 5 bases, with 14 bases separating them.

This clonotype has a handful of counts. CDR3: CASSFPPGGSNEQYF. In DNA, the CDR3 is TGCGCCAGCAGCTTCCCACCAGGCGGGAGTAACGAGCAGTACTTC. The rearrangement joins TRBV5-1 to TRBJ2-7, with 7 nucleotides matching TRBD2. The germline V gene has CDR1 SGHRS and CDR2 YFSETQ. This CDR3 contains 15 residues. The trim removed 2 bases at V and 5 bases at J, leaving 10 bases unmatched.

This clonotype was found a few times. The rearrangement uses TRBV15 and TRBJ2-3; D gene uncertain. Trimming stripped 0 bases from V and 6 bases from J, with 22 bases between. The CDR3 has 18 amino acids. Germline V gene sequence: CDR1 LNHNV, CDR2 YYDKDF (reference sequence). CDR3: CATSRDKFNLLASDTQYF. The CDR3 coding sequence is TGTGCCACCAGCAGAGATAAGTTCAATTTACTTGCTTCGGATACGCAGTATTTT.

This clonotype was counted only a few times. The genes are TRBV2 and TRBJ2-7; 7 bases are a match to TRBD1. Trimming took 3 bases from V and 7 from J; bases not matched to a gene: 12. Germline CDR1 and CDR2: SNHLY and FYNNEI. The CDR3 has 15 amino acids. DNA for the CDR3: TGTGCCAGCAGTGACAAGGGACAGATATTAGAGGAGCAGTACTTC. Its translation is CASSDKGQILEEQYF.

This clonotype was counted a few times. The chain joins TRBV12-3 or TRBV12-4 to TRBJ2-7; D is tentatively TRBD1 or TRBD2 (5 bases each). The CDR3 consists of 14 residues. Trimming removed 1 base at V and 4 bases at J, with 11 bases between. CDR3 DNA: TGTGCCAGCAGTTTAGGAGGGGAAGGGTACGAGCAGTACTTC. Its translation: CASSLGGEGYEQYF.

This sequence joins TRBV27 and TRBJ2-1; D gene uncertain. The CDR3 covers 14 residues. Trimming removed 2 bases from V and 5 bases from J, with 10 bases in between. Germline loops: CDR1 MNHEY, CDR2 SMNVEV (reference sequence). In DNA, the CDR3 is TGTGCCAGCAGTTTACCTACTGCGGACAATGAGCAGTTCTTC. Translated: CASSLPTADNEQFF.

This clonotype has only a few counts. The J gene is TRBJ2-1, the V gene TRBV20-1; D possibly uses TRBD1 or TRBD2 (5 bases each). From germline, CDR1 is DFQATT and CDR2 SNEGSKA (reference sequence). The CDR3 totals 15 residues. V was shortened by 3 bases and J by 8 bases, with 20 bases between the two germline ends. CDR3 in amino acids: CSASSTRDVIDEQFF. The DNA of the CDR3 is TGCAGTGCTAGCTCTACTAGGGACGTTATCGATGAGCAGTTCTTC.

This clonotype was observed a handful of times. V gene TRBV20-1 combines with J gene TRBJ2-7, with D unresolved. The CDR3 sequence is 12 residues long. V lost 5 bases, J lost 2 bases, and 10 bases lay in between. In germline, CDR1 is DFQATT, CDR2 SNEGSKA (reference sequence). CDR3: CSAGGVAYEQYF. The CDR3 region has the DNA TGCAGTGCTGGCGGAGTGGCCTACGAGCAGTACTTC.

Only a few counts were recorded for this clonotype. The chain is built from TRBV27 and TRBJ2-7; D tentatively reads TRBD1 or TRBD2 (5 bases each). The germline gives CDR1 MNHEY, CDR2 SMNVEV (reference sequence). The germline V and J ends were trimmed by 5 bases and 2 bases, with 16 bases remaining between them. The CDR3 length is 15 residues. The CDR3 nucleotides are TGTGCCAGCAGTGCTCCCTTCGGGGCAACCTACGAGCAGTACTTC. Amino acids: CASSAPFGATYEQYF.

The chain links TRBV7-8 to TRBJ1-2; D is unclear. Trimming pared 2 bases from V and 1 base from J, leaving 11 bases between. The CDR3 spans 15 residues. The germline gives CDR1 SGHVS, CDR2 FQNEAQ. The CDR3 sequence: CASSLSVNVNYGYTF. The DNA of the CDR3 is TGTGCCAGCAGCTTATCAGTAAACGTTAACTATGGCTACACCTTC. The entire variable domain, with the rest obtained from reference TRBV7-8 and TRBJ1-2, is as follows: GAGVSQSPRYKVAKRGQDVALRCDPISGHVSLFWYQQALGQGPEFLTYFQNEAQLDKSGLPSDRFFAERPEGSVSTLKIQRTQQEDSAVYLCASSLSVNVNYGYTFGSGTRLTVV.

This clonotype has more than one count but fewer than ten. The chain combines TRBV6-5 with TRBJ2-7; D gene ambiguous. The CDR3 length is 17 residues. The V end lost 2 bases, the J end lost 4 bases, and 21 bases lay between the germline ends. Looked up from germline, CDR1 is MNHEY and CDR2 is SVGAGI. The DNA of the CDR3 is TGTGCCAGCAGTTACACCGGGCCATCCCACCTCCTATACGAGCAGTACTTC. Amino acids: CASSYTGPSHLLYEQYF.

This clonotype was counted only a few times. The chain links TRBV29-1 to TRBJ2-3; 12 bases line up with TRBD2. The CDR3 is 15 residues long. Germline V gene lookup returns CDR1 SQVTM and CDR2 ANQGSEA. The V segment lost 6 bases and the J segment 2 bases; nucleotides outside the gene matches: 6. In DNA, the CDR3 is TGCAGCGTCGAGGGGACTAGCGGGCACACAGATACGCAGTATTTT. It codes for CSVEGTSGHTDTQYF.

This clonotype has more than one count but fewer than ten. The chain couples TRBV25-1 to TRBJ2-5, with 7 bases that match TRBD2. The V gene's germline CDR1 is MGHDK and CDR2 SYGVNS. The CDR3 totals 22 residues. V shed 5 bases, J shed 4 bases, and the junction held 31 bases outside the gene matches. DNA for the CDR3: TGTGCCAGCAGTCTGGTCCTAACTAGCGAGAGAGAGGTTGGGCAGTGGGGAGAGACCCAGTACTTC. Protein product: CASSLVLTSEREVGQWGETQYF.

This clonotype was counted many times. The chain is built from TRBV11-2 and TRBJ2-7; TRBD2 matches 8 bases. Germline values: CDR1 SGHAT, CDR2 FQNNGV. The J segment lost 1 base and the V segment lost 0 bases, leaving 11 bases of the junction unmatched. The CDR3 runs 18 residues. This CDR3 reads CASSLEVLSGAGSYEQYF. Written as DNA, the CDR3 is TGTGCCAGCAGCTTAGAGGTCCTTAGCGGGGCCGGATCCTACGAGCAGTACTTC.

This clonotype has ten or more counts. The chain links TRBV4-3 to TRBJ2-7; D is possibly TRBD1 or TRBD2 (6 bases each). CDR3 size: 15 residues. Trimming shortened V by 1 base and J by 0 bases, and 10 bases separated the two germline ends. CDR1 LGHNA and CDR2 YSLEER come from the germline V gene. CDR3 sequence reads: CASSQGGARSYEQYF. For the CDR3, the DNA is TGCGCCAGCAGCCAAGGGGGGGCCCGCTCCTACGAGCAGTACTTC.

V and J are TRBV6-1 and TRBJ2-6, with 11 bases fitting TRBD2. V lost 6 bases, J lost 2 bases, and 6 bases stayed unmatched. Germline V lookup: CDR1 MNHNS, CDR2 SASEGT. The CDR3 has 17 residues. The CDR3 coding sequence is TGTGCCAGCAGCCTAGGACTAGCGGGTGCTGGGGCCAACGTCCTGACTTTC. Encoded protein: CASSLGLAGAGANVLTF.

The chain employs TRBV4-2 and TRBJ1-2; unclear D gene. CDR1 and CDR2 (germline): LGHNA, YNFKEQ. The CDR3 spans 15 residues. Between the trimmed V and J ends, which lost 0 bases and 4 bases, there was a span of 12 bases. The CDR3 is CASSQEVGDGYGYTF. CDR3 in DNA: TGTGCCAGCAGCCAAGAAGTTGGGGATGGCTATGGCTACACCTTC.

This clonotype was seen repeatedly, ten times or more. The rearrangement uses TRBV3-1 and TRBJ2-7, with D possibly matching TRBD2 (6 bases). The CDR3 totals 15 residues. The V gene lost 1 base and the J gene lost 3 bases, with 13 bases spanning the gap. Germline CDR1 reads LGHDT; CDR2 reads YNNKEL (reference sequence). CDR3 region: CASSQGGWGLYEQYF. CDR3 bases: TGTGCCAGCAGCCAAGGAGGTTGGGGACTCTACGAGCAGTACTTC.

The rearrangement links TRBV7-9 to TRBJ1-5; 8 nucleotides line up with TRBD1. The J segment lost 0 bases and the V segment lost 5 bases, leaving 3 bases of the junction unmatched. This CDR3 spans 15 amino acids. The germline V gene encodes CDR1 SEHNR and CDR2 FQNEAQ (reference sequence). This chain's CDR3 is CASSKTGDSNQPQHF. CDR3 DNA: TGTGCCAGCAGCAAGACAGGGGATAGCAATCAGCCCCAGCATTTT.

In its sample, this clonotype was seen many times. The chain carries TRBV7-9 and TRBJ2-2; D uncertain. Germline assignment: CDR1 SEHNR and CDR2 FQNEAQ (reference sequence). The CDR3 is 13 amino acids. Trimming cost V 1 base and J 7 bases, with 7 bases left between them. As DNA, the CDR3 is TGTGCCAGCAGCTTAGTTGTTCTCGGGGAGCTGTTTTTT. Protein sequence: CASSLVVLGELFF.

The chain has TRBV14 and TRBJ2-7; 11 nucleotides align to TRBD2. Unmatched junction bases numbered 7, after V lost 5 bases and J lost 4 bases. The germline CDR1 and CDR2 sequences are SGHDN and FVKESK. CDR3 length: 15 residues. CDR3 nucleotide sequence: TGTGCCAGCAGCACACGACTAGCGGGAAGATACGAGCAGTACTTC. Its translation: CASSTRLAGRYEQYF.

In this sample, this clonotype turned up many times. V gene TRBV5-1 combines with J gene TRBJ2-7, with 10 bases aligning to TRBD2. The germline gives CDR1 SGHRS, CDR2 YFSETQ. J was trimmed by 2 bases and V by 2 bases; bases with no gene match: 4. This CDR3 comprises 15 residues. The CDR3 loop reads CASSFTSGDTYEQYF. The CDR3 nucleotides are TGCGCCAGCAGCTTCACTAGCGGGGACACCTACGAGCAGTACTTC.

Ten or more counts support this clonotype. The CDR3 nucleotides read TGTGCCACCAGTGATTTCGGACAGGGTCCCGGGGAGCTGTTTTTT. Amino acids: CATSDFGQGPGELFF. The rearrangement joins TRBV24-1 to TRBJ2-2; 8 positions agree with TRBD1. The CDR3 length is 15 residues. The germline V gene encodes CDR1 KGHDR and CDR2 SFDVKD. V gave up 1 base and J gave up 6 bases; unmatched junction bases: 3.

This clonotype came up a few times. The chain combines TRBV20-1 with TRBJ2-5, with TRBD2 identical over 13 bases. The CDR3 length is 18 residues. V shed 1 base and J 5 bases; nucleotides not matched to a gene: 13. The germline gives CDR1 DFQATT, CDR2 SNEGSKA (reference sequence). As DNA, the CDR3 is TGCAGTGCTAGAGCTTCACCCTGGACTAGCGGGAGAGGGGAGACCCAGTACTTC. It codes for CSARASPWTSGRGETQYF.

The rearrangement links TRBV7-3 to TRBJ2-2; no clear D. The V end lost 2 bases, the J end lost 3 bases, and 13 bases lay between the germline ends. CDR3 length: 16 residues. Germline V gene data show CDR1 as SGHTA and CDR2 as FQGTGA. The CDR3 sequence: CASSLEATTYTGELFF. The CDR3 region has the DNA TGTGCCAGCAGCTTAGAGGCCACTACTTACACCGGGGAGCTGTTTTTT.